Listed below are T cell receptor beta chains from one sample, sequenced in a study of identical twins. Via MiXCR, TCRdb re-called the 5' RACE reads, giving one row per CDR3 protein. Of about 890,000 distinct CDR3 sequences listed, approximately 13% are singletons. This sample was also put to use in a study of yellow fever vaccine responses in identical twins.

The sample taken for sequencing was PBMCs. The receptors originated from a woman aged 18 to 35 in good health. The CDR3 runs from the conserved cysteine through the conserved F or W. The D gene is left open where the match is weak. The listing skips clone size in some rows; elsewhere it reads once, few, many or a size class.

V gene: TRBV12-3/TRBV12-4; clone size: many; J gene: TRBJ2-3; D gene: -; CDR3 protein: CASSFGLGGPDTQYF; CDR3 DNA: TGTGCCAGCAGTTTCGGACTAGGGGGTCCAGATACGCAGTATTTT
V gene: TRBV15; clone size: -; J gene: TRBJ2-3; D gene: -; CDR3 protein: CATSRISWERADTQYF; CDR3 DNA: TGTGCCACCAGCAGAATCTCATGGGAACGGGCAGATACGCAGTATTTT
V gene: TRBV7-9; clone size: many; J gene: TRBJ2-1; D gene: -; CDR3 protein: CASSTSGYEQFF; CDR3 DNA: TGTGCCAGCAGCACGAGCGGGTACGAGCAGTTCTTC
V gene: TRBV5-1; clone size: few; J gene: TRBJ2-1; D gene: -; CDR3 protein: CASSPRLHRDEQFF; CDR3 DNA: TGCGCCAGCAGCCCCAGACTCCACCGGGATGAGCAGTTCTTC
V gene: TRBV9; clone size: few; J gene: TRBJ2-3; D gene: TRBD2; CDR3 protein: CASSTLAGEGTDTQYF; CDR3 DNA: TGTGCCAGCAGCACCCTAGCGGGAGAAGGCACAGATACGCAGTATTTT
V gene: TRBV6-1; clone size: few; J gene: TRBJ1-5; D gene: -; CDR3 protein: CASTPTVYSNQPQHF; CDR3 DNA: TGTGCCAGCACCCCGACGGTCTATAGCAATCAGCCCCAGCATTTT
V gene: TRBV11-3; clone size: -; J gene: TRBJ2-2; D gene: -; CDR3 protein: CASSHLAKTGELFF; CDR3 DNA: TGTGCCAGCAGCCATCTAGCGAAGACCGGGGAGCTGTTTTTT
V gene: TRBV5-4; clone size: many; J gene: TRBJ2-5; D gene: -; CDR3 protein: CASSLIGTKQETQYF; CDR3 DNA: TGTGCCAGCAGCTTGATCGGGACCAAACAAGAGACCCAGTACTTC
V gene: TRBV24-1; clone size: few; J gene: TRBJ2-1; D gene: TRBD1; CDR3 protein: CATSDRGQGRRDEQFF; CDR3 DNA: TGTGCCACCAGTGACAGGGGACAGGGGCGTCGGGATGAGCAGTTCTTC
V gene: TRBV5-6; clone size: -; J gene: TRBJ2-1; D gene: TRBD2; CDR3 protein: CASSSGLAGTNEQFF; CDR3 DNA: TGTGCCAGCAGCTCAGGACTAGCGGGGACCAATGAGCAGTTCTTC
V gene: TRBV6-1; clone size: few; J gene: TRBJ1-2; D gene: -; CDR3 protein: CASSPLVRVGIDGYTF; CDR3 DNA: TGTGCCAGCAGCCCACTAGTTCGGGTCGGTATCGATGGCTACACCTTC
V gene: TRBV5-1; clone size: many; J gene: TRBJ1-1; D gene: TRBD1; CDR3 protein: CASSHRGLMNTEAFF; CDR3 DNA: TGCGCCAGCAGCCACAGGGGGCTTATGAACACTGAAGCTTTCTTT
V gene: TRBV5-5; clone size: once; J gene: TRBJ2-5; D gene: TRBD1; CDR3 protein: CASSWGQGRLETQYF; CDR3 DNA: TGTGCCAGCAGCTGGGGACAGGGACGTCTAGAGACCCAGTACTTC
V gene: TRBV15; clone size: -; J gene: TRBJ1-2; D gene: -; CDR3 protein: CATSISNYGYTF; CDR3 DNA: TGTGCCACCAGCATCTCGAACTATGGCTACACCTTC
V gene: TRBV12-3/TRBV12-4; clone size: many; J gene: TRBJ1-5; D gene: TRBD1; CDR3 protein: CASRQTGVQPQHF; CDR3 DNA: TGTGCCAGCAGACAGACAGGGGTCCAGCCCCAGCATTTT
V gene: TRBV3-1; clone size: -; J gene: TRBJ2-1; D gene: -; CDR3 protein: CASSQEGANEQFF; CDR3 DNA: TGTGCCAGCAGCCAAGAGGGGGCGAATGAGCAGTTCTTC
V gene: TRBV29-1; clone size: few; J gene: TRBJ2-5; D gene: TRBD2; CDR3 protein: CSAIQLAGQETQYF; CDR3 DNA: TGCAGCGCAATCCAACTAGCGGGACAAGAGACCCAGTACTTC